One and the same sample provided the 32 T cell receptor beta chains below, sequenced in a study of CD8+CD57+ T cells in acquired aplastic anemia. The TCR beta profiling, which covered VDJ combination and CDR3 sequence, was carried out using genomic DNA as the template. Using its own MiXCR run on the reads, TCRdb lists one record per CDR3 protein. There are 400,000 to 450,000 distinct CDR3 sequences in the sample; around 68% occur only once, and under 4.5% lies in the top ten. Specimen: sorted CD4+, CD8+, or CD8+CD57+ T cells (not recorded which) from PBMCs. Receptors were obtained from a human donor in good health, serving as a control.

This clonotype was found many times. The gene calls are TRBV7-9 and TRBJ1-3, with D possibly matching TRBD1 (5 bases). CDR1 is SEHNR, CDR2 FQNEAQ, per germline (reference sequence). CDR3 length equals 16 residues. V shed 4 bases and J shed 0 bases, with 13 bases lying between them. DNA for the CDR3: TGTGCCAGCAGCTACTCTGGGGCTAGCTCTGGAAACACCATATATTTT. As protein: CASSYSGASSGNTIYF.

This clonotype was picked up many times. This rearrangement joins TRBV20-1 to TRBJ2-5, with a possible D match to TRBD2 (7 bases). The CDR3 has 15 residues. V lost 6 bases and J lost 3, with 20 bases in between. Germline lookup yields CDR1 DFQATT and CDR2 SNEGSKA (reference sequence). CDR3 bases: TGCAGTGCCCGAAGGGGGGGGGCCTCGGAAGAGACCCAGTACTTC. Translation: CSARRGGASEETQYF.

This chain joins TRBV13 and TRBJ1-2, with D perhaps matching TRBD1 (6 bases). CDR1 is PRHDT, CDR2 FYEKMQ, per germline (reference sequence). The CDR3 is made up of 13 amino acids. Trimming took 7 bases from V and 5 from J, leaving 14 bases between them. CDR3: CASKIAGEYGYTF. CDR3 nucleotide sequence: TGTGCCAGCAAGATCGCAGGGGAGTATGGCTACACCTTC. Full variable domain (rest looked up from reference TRBV13 and TRBJ1-2): AAGVIQSPRHLIKEKRETATLKCYPIPRHDTVYWYQQGPGQDPQFLISFYEKMQSDKGSIPDRFSAQQFSDYHSELNMSSLELGDSALYFCASKIAGEYGYTFGSGTRLTVV.

The rearrangement uses TRBV2 and TRBJ1-5; 10 nucleotides match TRBD1. The DNA end is more similar to TRBJ2-3, so the J call may be wrong. This CDR3 is 15 amino acids long. Germline V gene lookup returns CDR1 SNHLY and CDR2 FYNNEI. The DNA of the CDR3 is TGTGCCAGCAGTAGACAGGGGGCTTCTATAGATACGCAGTATTTT. Protein sequence: CASSRQGASIDTQYF.

As regards this clonotype: Mismatch with germline at one junction end may stem from a read error. CDR3 in amino acids: CASSDGQGASGTTIYF. The CDR3 bases are TGTGCCAGCAGCGACGGCCAGGGGGCCTCTGGAACCACCATATATTTT. This sequence joins TRBV2 and TRBJ1-3, with 8 bases lining up with TRBD1. The V gene's germline CDR1 is SNHLY and CDR2 FYNNEI. CDR3 length: 16 amino acids.

The chain combines TRBV7-9 with TRBJ2-5; D is possibly TRBD1 or TRBD2 (7 bases each). The CDR3 has 13 amino acids. Germline CDR1 is SEHNR and CDR2 is FQNEAQ (reference sequence). Trimming removed 7 bases at V and 4 bases at J, with 13 bases between. The CDR3 DNA sequence: TGTGCCAGCACCACCAGGGGGGGAGAGACCCAGTACTTC. Amino acids: CASTTRGGETQYF.

Notes on this clonotype: Because it lacks the conserved phenylalanine or tryptophan at the end, this CDR3 is likely a read error. It is unclear where the CDR3 begins or ends on the DNA, so no DNA is shown, and the CDR3 is as TCRdb lists it. This chain connects TRBV7-2 to TRBJ2-7; the table's D call of TRBD1 was not tested on the DNA. 13 amino acids form the CDR3, both terminal residues included. The germline gives CDR1 SGHTA, CDR2 FQGNSA. CDR3 in amino acids: CASSEEGAGDEQY.

A word on this clonotype: The junction and the germline gene differ at one end; a read error may be behind it. This sequence joins TRBV9 and TRBJ1-6; D gene unclear. The CDR3 consists of 13 residues. CDR1 SGDLS and CDR2 YYNGEE come from the germline V gene. The CDR3 loop reads CASCRGRLYGHTF. The CDR3, as DNA: TGTGCCAGCTGCCGAGGCAGATTATATGGCCACACCTTT.

The rearrangement uses TRBV20-1 and TRBJ2-7, with D perhaps assigned TRBD1 or TRBD2 (5 bases each). CDR3 length: 12 residues. Trimming left V 6 bases short and J 11 bases short, with 20 bases between. CDR1 is DFQATT, CDR2 SNEGSKA, per germline (reference sequence). CDR3 residues: CSAPDNCDYKYF. The CDR3 nucleotides are TGCAGTGCACCGGACAACTGTGACTACAAGTACTTC.

Of note for this clonotype: The junction differs from germline at one of its ends, possibly a read error. The rearrangement uses TRBV9 and TRBJ1-5, with D possibly matching TRBD1 (5 bases). The CDR3 is 14 amino acids. Germline values: CDR1 SGDLS, CDR2 YYNGEE. CDR3 sequence: CASSVEGRGRGYNF. Here the CDR3 DNA reads TGTGCCAGCAGCGTAGAGGGGAGAGGGAGAGGCTACAATTTT.

The genes are TRBV7-8 and TRBJ2-1; D is possibly TRBD1 (6 bases). V lost 6 bases and J lost 13, with 22 bases in between. CDR3 length equals 14 residues. From germline, CDR1 is SGHVS and CDR2 FQNEAQ. In nucleotides, the CDR3 is TGTGCCAGCAGTGCGGACAGCTCGTATAATGCACAGTTCTTC. Its translation: CASSADSSYNAQFF. The variable domain in full, completed from reference TRBV7-8 and TRBJ2-1, reads GAGVSQSPRYKVAKRGQDVALRCDPISGHVSLFWYQQALGQGPEFLTYFQNEAQLDKSGLPSDRFFAERPEGSVSTLKIQRTQQEDSAVYLCASSADSSYNAQFFGPGTRLTVL.

The CDR3: CAITGKRQQETQYF. CDR3 nucleotide sequence: TGTGCCATCACGGGCAAAAGGCAGCAAGAGACCCAGTACTTC. The V and J genes are TRBV10-3 and TRBJ2-5; D unclear. This CDR3 contains 14 residues. Between the trimmed V and J ends, which lost 7 bases and 2 bases, there was a span of 14 bases. CDR1 ENHRY and CDR2 SYGVKD come from the germline V gene.

As regards this clonotype: This CDR3 is missing its conserved last phenylalanine or tryptophan, likely due to a read error. The limits of the CDR3 on the DNA are not certain, so only TCRdb's listed CDR3 is given. This chain links TRBV19 with TRBJ2-5; the listed D gene, TRBD1, was not tested against the DNA. The CDR3 is 15 amino acids long, termini counted. In germline, CDR1 is LNHDA, CDR2 SQIVND (reference sequence). Here the CDR3 reads CASSLAQSGTEAQHY.

The CDR3 is CASSLSSITNTGELFF. CDR3 DNA: TGTGCCAGCAGCTTAAGTAGCATTACGAACACCGGGGAGCTGTTTTTT. V and J are TRBV7-2 and TRBJ2-2, with no clear D. This CDR3 comprises 16 residues. The V gene lost 2 bases and the J gene lost 0 bases, with 10 bases spanning the gap. Germline CDR1 SGHTA, CDR2 FQGNSA.

There are many counts of this clonotype. The V and J genes are TRBV12-3 or TRBV12-4 and TRBJ1-1; D remains ambiguous. This CDR3 region has 13 residues. Trimming stripped 4 bases from V and 4 bases from J, with 10 bases between. CDR3 sequence reads: CASSYGKGTEAFF. The CDR3 DNA is TGTGCCAGCAGTTACGGCAAGGGCACTGAAGCTTTCTTT.

The rearrangement uses TRBV7-2 and TRBJ1-1, with D maybe TRBD1 (6 bases). There are 16 residues in the CDR3. V lost 3 bases, J lost 11 bases, and 25 bases lay in between. Germline assignment: CDR1 SGHTA and CDR2 FQGNSA. CDR3 region: CASSLAGDSYEHDAFF. The CDR3 DNA reads as TGTGCCAGCAGCTTGGCAGGGGACTCCTACGAGCATGACGCTTTCTTT.

This clonotype was detected many times. The gene calls are TRBV12-3 or TRBV12-4 and TRBJ1-2, with a tentative D call TRBD1 (5 bases). The CDR3 runs 14 residues. Trimming took 3 bases from V and 1 from J, leaving 9 bases between them. CDR3 in DNA: TGTGCCAGCAGTTTTAAAGGGGTTAACTATGGCTACACCTTC. This sequence encodes CASSFKGVNYGYTF.

With regard to this clonotype: A read error is likely, as this CDR3 ends without the conserved phenylalanine or tryptophan. The DNA is omitted, as the CDR3 cannot be located on it reliably, and the CDR3 follows TCRdb's listing. The chain combines TRBV7-9 with TRBJ2-5; TRBD1, the table's D call, was not compared with the DNA. From its first to its last residue, the CDR3 has 13 amino acids. Germline V gene lookup returns CDR1 SEHNR and CDR2 FQNEAQ (reference sequence). The CDR3 spells CASSLRQEYYEQY.

CDR3 DNA: TGCGCCAGCAGCCAAGGCCAAGCTAACTATGGCTACACCTTC. The encoded protein is CASSQGQANYGYTF. The chain joins TRBV4-3 to TRBJ1-2; D is uncertain. The length of the CDR3 is 14 residues. Trimming stripped 1 base from V and 0 bases from J, with 6 bases between. In germline, CDR1 is LGHNA, CDR2 YSLEER.

V gene TRBV12-3 or TRBV12-4 combines with J gene TRBJ2-3; D ambiguous. This CDR3 has 12 residues. V lost 9 bases and J 4 bases, leaving 11 bases between the germline ends. CDR3 loop: CARLRVADTQYF. The DNA for the CDR3 is TGTGCCAGACTGAGAGTCGCAGATACGCAGTATTTT.

The chain couples TRBV20-1 to TRBJ2-7, with D perhaps given as TRBD1 or TRBD2 (5 bases each). Looked up from germline, CDR1 is DFQATT and CDR2 is SNEGSKA (reference sequence). The CDR3 runs 10 residues. CDR3 in DNA: TGCAGTGCTGGGCTGGGGGTGCACTATGTC. As protein: CSAGLGVHYV.

The chain combines TRBV29-1 with TRBJ2-2; D gene uncertain. The germline V gene has CDR1 SQVTM and CDR2 ANQGSEA. The CDR3 runs 16 residues. The ends were cut back, 1 base at V and 0 bases at J, with 12 bases in the middle. The CDR3 loop reads CSVEARGRSNTGELFF. As DNA, the CDR3 is TGCAGCGTTGAAGCAAGAGGACGGTCGAACACCGGGGAGCTGTTTTTT.

The table lists this clonotype with a few counts. The rearrangement uses TRBV30 and TRBJ1-3; no clear D. Germline V gene sequence: CDR1 GTSNPN, CDR2 SVGIG (reference sequence). The CDR3 loop spans 16 amino acids. V lost 4 bases to trimming and J lost 0 bases, with 16 bases between them. CDR3 DNA: TGTGCCTGGACCGATCTTAAAGCTTTCTCTGGAAACACCATATATTTT. Its protein product is CAWTDLKAFSGNTIYF.

Many counts were recorded for this clonotype. The rearrangement uses TRBV6-2 or TRBV6-3 and TRBJ2-5; TRBD1 agrees at 8 bases. Germline CDR1 and CDR2: MNHEY and SVGEGT. V gave up 5 bases and J gave up 4 bases; unmatched junction bases: 6. This CDR3 comprises 14 residues. The CDR3: CASSLQGGPETQYF. The DNA of the CDR3 is TGTGCCAGCAGTCTACAGGGGGGCCCAGAGACCCAGTACTTC.

In its sample, this clonotype was seen many times. The CDR3 sequence is CASSMTGNTEAFF. DNA for the CDR3: TGTGCCAGTAGTATGACGGGGAACACTGAAGCTTTCTTT. The chain carries TRBV19 and TRBJ1-1; unclear D gene. Germline loops: CDR1 LNHDA, CDR2 SQIVND (reference sequence). The CDR3 totals 13 residues. V was pared by 3 bases and J by 1 base, with 6 bases between. Full variable domain (rest looked up from reference TRBV19 and TRBJ1-1): DGGITQSPKYLFRKEGQNVTLSCEQNLNHDAMYWYRQDPGQGLRLIYYSQIVNDFQKGDIAEGYSVSREKKESFPLTVTSAQKNPTAFYLCASSMTGNTEAFFGQGTRLTVV.

The rearrangement joins TRBV9 to TRBJ1-2, with 7 bases identical to TRBD1. The J segment lost 3 bases and the V segment lost 4 bases, leaving 15 bases of the junction unmatched. This CDR3 is 17 amino acids long. Looked up from germline, CDR1 is SGDLS and CDR2 is YYNGEE. CDR3 amino acids: CASSHTGDSPLHYGYTF. The CDR3 nucleotides read TGTGCCAGCAGCCACACAGGGGATTCACCCCTCCACTATGGCTACACCTTC. Using reference TRBV9 and TRBJ1-2 for the parts outside the CDR3, the full variable domain is DSGVTQTPKHLITATGQRVTLRCSPRSGDLSVYWYQQSLDQGLQFLIQYYNGEERAKGNILERFSAQQFPDLHSELNLSSLELGDSALYFCASSHTGDSPLHYGYTFGSGTRLTVV.

This chain uses TRBV2 with TRBJ1-5; 9 bases are shared with TRBD1. The ends lost 4 bases at V and 2 bases at J; junction bases unmatched: 12. The germline V gene encodes CDR1 SNHLY and CDR2 FYNNEI. This CDR3 contains 18 residues. The CDR3 sequence: CASSVGWDRVSCNQPQHF. The CDR3, as DNA: TGTGCCAGCAGTGTTGGGTGGGACAGGGTATCGTGCAATCAGCCCCAGCATTTT.

This clonotype was counted between two and nine times. The junction differs from germline at one of its ends, possibly a read error. The chain recombines TRBV30 with TRBJ2-5; unclear D gene. This CDR3 contains 13 residues. Germline V gene lookup returns CDR1 GTSNPN and CDR2 SVGIG (reference sequence). CDR3 in DNA: TGTGCCTCCAAAAGGCAGATCCAAGAGACCCAGTGCTTC. Amino acids: CASKRQIQETQCF.

This clonotype showed up just a few times. The junction and the germline gene differ at one end; a read error may be behind it. The rearrangement uses TRBV9 and TRBJ2-7, with D possibly matching TRBD2 (5 bases). Germline V gene sequence: CDR1 SGDLS, CDR2 YYNGEE. The CDR3 loop spans 15 amino acids. This CDR3 reads CASSLTRVSSYEQYF. The CDR3 coding sequence is TGTGCCAGCAGCTTAACGAGGGTGAGTTCCTATGAGCAGTACTTC.

On this clonotype: One end of the junction fails to match germline, which may point to a read error. CDR3 in DNA: TGTGCCAGCAGCTTAGCGGGGGAGGAGACCCAGGACTTC. Translated: CASSLAGEETQDF. The J gene is TRBJ2-5, the V gene TRBV7-3, with 7 bases matching TRBD2. The CDR3 consists of 13 residues. Germline V gene data show CDR1 as SGHTA and CDR2 as FQGTGA. The variable domain in full, completed from reference TRBV7-3 and TRBJ2-5, reads GAGVSQTPSNKVTEKGKYVELRCDPISGHTALYWYRQSLGQGPEFLIYFQGTGAADDSGLPNDRFFAVRPEGSVSTLKIQRTERGDSAVYLCASSLAGEETQDFGPGTRLLVL.

In its sample, this clonotype was seen once. The junction and the germline gene differ at one end; a read error may be behind it. The gene calls are TRBV7-2 and TRBJ1-1; D not certain. This CDR3 has 14 amino acids. Germline V gives CDR1 SGHTA, CDR2 FQGNSA. CDR3 nucleotides: TGTGCCAGCATCAAAGACAAGGTGAAGACTGAAGCTTTATTT. Amino acid sequence: CASIKDKVKTEALF.

The rearrangement joins TRBV7-2 to TRBJ2-1; D gene uncertain. Trimming shortened V by 4 bases and J by 2 bases, and 9 bases separated the two germline ends. The CDR3 covers 14 residues. Germline CDR1 reads SGHTA; CDR2 reads FQGNSA. CDR3 nucleotides: TGTGCCAGCAGCTCAGGTCGGGCCTACAATGAGCAGTTCTTC. As protein: CASSSGRAYNEQFF.